This T cell receptor beta chain was sequenced during a study of cytomegalovirus exposure and HLA in healthy donors. Study-level background: Of approximately 400 genotyped donors, roughly 81% clustered with self-reported Caucasian donors.

Both 60 Vbeta primers and 13 Jbeta primers went into the PCR. Methods used by the authors: It was a later analysis that counted 83 million or so unique TCR beta chains, of which roughly 11 million were shared. Profiling relied on immunoSEQ multiplex PCR, and the TCRdb table lists in-frame clones only, not all of them. The V and J calls and clone size were taken over from that table, and D and trimming were inferred from the DNA. The data show approximately 300,000 clones, with about 80% seen just once and about 0.3% held by the top ten. With V trimmed by 0 bases and J by 6 bases, 5 bases remained unmatched. The CDR3 spans 13 residues. Germline CDR1 is SQVTM and CDR2 is ANQGSEA. The study's findings and limits: A missense DCLRE1C variant was associated with V- and J-gene trimming of TCR beta chains in a later analysis, and an independent cohort replicated the association. Prior analysis indicated that the majority of TCR beta V segments exhibited productivity approximately 87% or approximately 30% of the time.

With respect to this clone: The target antigen is unknown.

Sample: PBMCs. The clonotype originates from a girl aged 2 to 9 in good health and CMV-seronegative. The chain links TRBV29-1 to TRBJ2-7; 7 bases match TRBD1. The CDR3: CSVEDPPGGEQYF. The CDR3 coding sequence is TGCAGCGTTGAAGATCCCCCAGGGGGCGAGCAGTACTTC.